The rows below give T cell receptor beta chains drawn from one sample of a study of early T cells in non-severe SARS-CoV-2 infection. TCRdb re-derived calls from the 5' RACE reads in MiXCR, one entry per CDR3 protein. The sample carries under 85,000 distinct CDR3 sequences, about 5% recorded once. The sequences come from whole blood, collected at baseline. These receptors originate from an adult who was a healthcare worker with PCR-confirmed SARS-CoV-2 infection or an uninfected control (not recorded which). CDR3s include the opening cysteine and the closing phenylalanine or tryptophan. The D gene is left open where the match is weak. The size field is filled for only some rows; it gives once, few, many or a size class.

j_call,d_call,clone_size,v_call,cdr3_aa,cdr3_nt
TRBJ2-2,TRBD2,many,TRBV13,CASSSAGGLAGAGELFF,TGTGCCAGCAGCTCCGCTGGGGGACTAGCGGGAGCCGGGGAGCTGTTTTTT
TRBJ2-1,.,many,TRBV27,CASSLNVVESYNEQFF,TGTGCCAGCAGTTTAAATGTCGTGGAATCCTACAATGAGCAGTTCTTC
TRBJ2-7,TRBD2,.,TRBV29-1,CSAGGSSYEQYF,TGCAGCGCCGGGGGGTCCTCCTACGAGCAGTACTTC
TRBJ2-7,.,.,TRBV12-3/TRBV12-4,CASSDLDEQYF,TGTGCCAGCAGTGACCTTGACGAGCAGTACTTC
TRBJ2-1,.,many,TRBV6-1,CASSKTDDSSYNEQFF,TGTGCCAGCAGCAAGACGGACGACAGCTCCTACAATGAGCAGTTCTTC
TRBJ2-7,.,many,TRBV20-1,CSARELAAGRGSYEQYF,TGCAGTGCTAGGGAGTTAGCGGCGGGTCGGGGTTCCTACGAGCAGTACTTC
TRBJ2-1,TRBD2,many,TRBV5-6,CASSSGTNPYNEQFF,TGTGCCAGCAGCTCCGGGACTAACCCATACAATGAGCAGTTCTTC
TRBJ1-5,.,.,TRBV6-1,CASSEGLDNNQPQHF,TGTGCCAGCAGTGAAGGTCTAGACAACAATCAGCCCCAGCATTTT
TRBJ2-5,.,.,TRBV15,CATSRGPEETQYF,TGTGCCACCAGCAGAGGTCCTGAAGAGACCCAGTACTTC
TRBJ1-2,.,many,TRBV7-3,CASSLMGIGGEDGYTF,TGTGCCAGCAGCTTAATGGGGATTGGCGGGGAGGATGGCTACACCTTC
TRBJ2-1,.,few,TRBV24-1,CATSEGLKPNEQFF,TGTGCCACCAGTGAGGGGCTAAAACCCAATGAGCAGTTCTTC
TRBJ2-1,TRBD2,.,TRBV5-1,CASSPLTTSGRNEQFF,TGCGCCAGCAGCCCACTGACGACTAGCGGGAGGAATGAGCAGTTCTTC
TRBJ2-3,.,few,TRBV30,CAWRPSPGTDTQYF,TGTGCCTGGAGGCCTAGCCCCGGCACAGATACGCAGTATTTT
TRBJ2-1,TRBD2,many,TRBV20-1,CSATPGLGGNEQFF,TGCAGTGCTACCCCGGGACTAGGCGGCAATGAGCAGTTCTTC
TRBJ2-3,.,few,TRBV29-1,CSVEYEGFEGDTQYF,TGCAGCGTTGAATACGAGGGCTTTGAGGGAGATACGCAGTATTTT
TRBJ1-5,.,many,TRBV12-3/TRBV12-4,CASSRQNLNQPQHF,TGTGCCAGCTCCAGACAAAACCTCAATCAGCCCCAGCATTTT
TRBJ2-7,TRBD1,many,TRBV28,CASIHRGHRSEQYF,TGTGCCAGCATTCACAGGGGGCATCGTAGCGAGCAGTACTTC
TRBJ2-7,TRBD2,many,TRBV20-1,CSATFLPAGDWYEQYF,TGCAGTGCAACCTTCCTCCCTGCGGGAGATTGGTACGAGCAGTACTTC
TRBJ1-2,TRBD1,many,TRBV24-1,CATSAGQTDGYTF,TGTGCCACCAGCGCGGGACAGACTGATGGCTACACCTTC
TRBJ2-7,.,.,TRBV19,CASSSPNQRQGPSYEQYF,TGTGCCAGTAGTAGCCCTAACCAGCGGCAGGGGCCGTCCTACGAGCAGTACTTC
TRBJ1-5,.,many,TRBV10-1,CASSVEGNQPQHF,TGCGCCAGCAGTGTAGAGGGCAATCAGCCCCAGCATTTT
TRBJ2-2,TRBD2,few,TRBV29-1,CSVSKLAGGFFGELFF,TGCAGCGTGTCGAAACTAGCGGGAGGATTCTTCGGGGAGCTGTTTTTT
TRBJ2-1,TRBD2,few,TRBV11-2,CASSLGPGTSANNEQFF,TGTGCCAGCAGCTTAGGGCCCGGGACTAGCGCCAACAATGAGCAGTTCTTC
TRBJ1-2,.,few,TRBV14,CASSQELGDGYTF,TGTGCCAGCAGCCAAGAACTGGGGGATGGCTACACCTTC
TRBJ1-5,TRBD1,many,TRBV9,CASSVGDRQPQHF,TGTGCCAGCAGCGTGGGGGACAGGCAGCCCCAGCATTTT
TRBJ1-1,.,few,TRBV9,CASSVSGTGGRTEAFF,TGTGCCAGCAGCGTGTCCGGGACCGGAGGGCGAACTGAAGCTTTCTTT
TRBJ2-3,TRBD2,few,TRBV20-1,CSAPGTSGNPDTQYF,TGCAGTGCCCCAGGGACTAGCGGGAATCCAGATACGCAGTATTTT
TRBJ2-7,TRBD2,few,TRBV7-6,CASSSGLAGVYEQYF,TGTGCCAGCAGCTCCGGACTAGCGGGCGTCTACGAGCAGTACTTC
TRBJ2-3,TRBD2,many,TRBV10-3,CAITSGLTDTQYF,TGTGCCATTACTAGCGGGCTCACAGATACGCAGTATTTT
TRBJ1-1,TRBD1,few,TRBV5-1,CASSPGTVQNTEAFF,TGCGCCAGCAGCCCGGGGACAGTTCAGAACACTGAAGCTTTCTTT
TRBJ1-1,.,.,TRBV19,CASSIKQGGTEAFF,TGTGCCAGTAGTATTAAACAGGGAGGCACTGAAGCTTTCTTT
TRBJ2-7,.,many,TRBV5-4,CASSFSVTSYEQYF,TGTGCCAGCAGCTTTTCGGTTACCTCCTACGAGCAGTACTTC
TRBJ2-1,.,many,TRBV7-2,CASSFGPYNEQFF,TGTGCCAGCAGCTTTGGCCCCTACAATGAGCAGTTCTTC
TRBJ2-1,.,few,TRBV27,CASSFHEQFF,TGTGCCAGCAGTTTCCATGAGCAGTTCTTC
TRBJ2-7,.,.,TRBV20-1,CSARPRPGEGSFYEQYF,TGCAGTGCTAGACCCCGCCCCGGAGAGGGGAGCTTCTACGAGCAGTACTTC